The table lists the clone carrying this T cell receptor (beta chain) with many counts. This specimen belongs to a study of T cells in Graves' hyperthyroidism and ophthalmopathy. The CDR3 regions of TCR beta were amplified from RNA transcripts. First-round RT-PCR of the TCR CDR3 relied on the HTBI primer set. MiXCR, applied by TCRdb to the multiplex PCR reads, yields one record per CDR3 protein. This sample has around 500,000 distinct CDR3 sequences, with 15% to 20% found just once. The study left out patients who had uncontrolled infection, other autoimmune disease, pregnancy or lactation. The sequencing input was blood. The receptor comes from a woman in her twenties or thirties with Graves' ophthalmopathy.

Here the CDR3 DNA reads TGTGCCAGCAGCTTAAATAGCAATCAGCCCCAGCATTTT. It codes for CASSLNSNQPQHF. The chain links TRBV11-2 to TRBJ1-5, with D hard to call. Germline values: CDR1 SGHAT, CDR2 FQNNGV. The CDR3 length is 13 residues. Trimming shortened V by 2 bases and J by 0 bases, and 2 bases separated the two germline ends.